This TCR beta chain was sequenced in a study of blood T cell repertoires in COVID-19. Study in general: From the United States, Italy and Spain came samples of acute and convalescent COVID-19.

In the original workflow: Amplifying reference gene primers gave estimates of nucleated cell counts. Data came from immunoSEQ multiplex PCR; TCRdb stores just in-frame clones and leaves some out. V and J calls and clone size are given by that table; D and trimming were obtained from the DNA. The table includes approximately 65,000 clones, approximately 81% detected once. Participants spanned ages roughly 18 to 90 years and resided in 20 to 25 US areas. A single count supports this clone. The sequence came from a middle-aged woman with acute COVID-19. The material sequenced was PBMCs or T cells enriched from blood (not recorded which).

The CDR3 here is CASSRGGVSNQPQHF. For the CDR3, the DNA is TGTGCCAGCAGCCGTGGGGGGGTCAGCAATCAGCCCCAGCATTTT. The chain uses TRBV7-9 and TRBJ1-5; TRBD1 is a possible D gene (5 bases). The CDR3 length is 15 residues. Trimming left V 5 bases short and J 1 base short, with 12 bases between. Germline V lookup: CDR1 SEHNR, CDR2 FQNEAQ (reference sequence).